This entry features one T cell receptor beta chain sequence. This entry is derived from a study of blood T cell repertoires in COVID-19. Clones were sequenced by immunoSEQ multiplex PCR, and TCRdb holds only the in-frame ones, with some missing. Of roughly 300,000 clones in the sample, over 75% were seen once. Germline loops: CDR1 SNHLY, CDR2 FYNNEI. There are 14 residues in the CDR3. The germline V and J ends were trimmed by 5 bases and 5 bases, with 14 bases remaining between them. Sequenced input: peripheral blood. This rearrangement joins TRBV2 to TRBJ2-3; D is perhaps TRBD2 (7 bases). The receptor's source is a human donor in a cohort sampled during active COVID-19. CDR3 in DNA: TGTGCCAGCAGTACGGGGGGCGCAGGAGATACGCAGTATTTT. This codes for CASSTGGAGDTQYF. Full variable domain (remainder filled in from reference TRBV2 and TRBJ2-3): EPEVTQTPSHQVTQMGQEVILRCVPISNHLYFYWYRQILGQKVEFLVSFYNNEISEKSEIFDDQFSVERPDGSNFTLKIRSTKLEDSAMYFCASSTGGAGDTQYFGPGTRLTVL.